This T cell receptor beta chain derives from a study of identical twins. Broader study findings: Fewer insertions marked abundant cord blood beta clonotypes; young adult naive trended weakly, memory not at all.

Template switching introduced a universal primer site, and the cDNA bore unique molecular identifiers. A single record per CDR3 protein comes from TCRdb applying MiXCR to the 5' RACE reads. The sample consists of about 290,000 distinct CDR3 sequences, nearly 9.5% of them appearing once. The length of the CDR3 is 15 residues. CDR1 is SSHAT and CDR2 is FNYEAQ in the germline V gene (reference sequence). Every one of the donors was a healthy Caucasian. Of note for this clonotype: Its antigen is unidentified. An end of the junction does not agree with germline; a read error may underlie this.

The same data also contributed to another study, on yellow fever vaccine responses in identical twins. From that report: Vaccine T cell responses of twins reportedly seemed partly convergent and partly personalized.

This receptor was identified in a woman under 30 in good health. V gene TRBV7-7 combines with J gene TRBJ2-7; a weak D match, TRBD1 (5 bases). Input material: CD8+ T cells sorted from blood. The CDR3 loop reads CASSLRLGPGYEQYF. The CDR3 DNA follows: TGTGCTAGCAGCCTCCGTTTGGGGCCGGGCTACGAGCAGTACTTC.